Listed here is a single T cell receptor (beta chain). The antigen this receptor binds is unknown. Base qualities are missing; no much larger clone stands one base away. The CDR3 regions of human TCRbeta chains were analyzed by immunosequencing. As for the authors' bioinformatics: TCRs in the repertoires were compared against a reference library of SARS-CoV-2-specific TCRs that had been generated with the MIRA antigen-specificity platform. Breadth meant the fraction of unique TCRs that were SARS-CoV-2-associated, whereas depth meant the fraction of total T cells that were SARS-CoV-2-associated. Using the MIRA data, every spike-specific TCR was mapped to the spike region that the TCR reacted to and assigned to either a CD4 or a CD8 class. Log10-transformed breadth and depth values were compared by one-way ANOVA with Sidak's multiple comparisons tests. Not all clones reach the TCRdb copy of this immuneACCESS table, which keeps in-frame sequences only. Checked studies attribute under half of the gap to unresolved V genes and leave the rest unexplained. The DNA was the basis for D and trimming; V, J and clone size are from that table. This sample lists 95,000 to 130,000 clones; almost 90% were detected once. The ten largest clones represent around 8.7% of the sample.

The record originates from a study of T cell responses to AZD1222 COVID-19 vaccine (dated by TCRdb to the early 2020s). Turning to the overall study: Because spike-specific TCR depth and breadth did not differ between the two schedules, AZD1222 recipients who got a second dose at roughly 4 weeks were pooled with those who got a second dose at roughly 12 weeks. Trial participants were enrolled by age into 18-55, 56-69 and 70-plus year subgroups, with approximately 150, 28 and 58 TCR-sequenced participants respectively. TCR sequencing covered more than 230 trial participants: 200 to 210 given two doses of AZD1222 and 26 given two doses of MenACWY control vaccine.

V and J are trimmed by 0 bases and 6 bases, and the gene matches miss 7 bases of the junction. From its cysteine to its phenylalanine, the CDR3 spans 16 amino acids. Only the CDR3 region is kept as DNA, spanning 48 bases read in frame from base 1. CDR1 SGDLS and CDR2 YYNGEE were looked up in the germline V gene. The study at large found these results: Reportedly, almost half of the unique spike-specific TCRs recognized epitopes lying outside the regions that are mutated in the B.1.351 and B.1.1.7 variants. Participants were mostly white British and included more females than males, and it was suggested by the authors that clonal diversity may have been underestimated. The whole spike protein was spanned by vaccine-associated CD4 TCRs, and dominant responses were seen in regions 160-218 and 743-854. In the small 56-69-year group, the increase in depth fell short of significance, most likely because of low power. Conclusions about previously exposed vaccinees are limited, since just 5 or 6 AZD1222 recipients were seropositive for SARS-CoV-2 at baseline. Because no day 14 peak-response samples were available, the repertoires could be characterized only after the peak T cell response. After two AZD1222 doses, both the breadth and the depth of spike-specific TCRs were significantly higher than at day 0 and than in MenACWY recipients.

The time point label here, explained by the study, means: baseline before first vaccination. Samples from vaccinated people were obtained from the UK trials COV001 and COV002, which included a single-blind randomized controlled phase 2/3 trial of AZD1222 (ChAdOx1 nCoV-19) in healthy adults. For TCRbeta chain sequencing, PBMC samples from trial participants were taken at day 0 and at day 28 after the second dose. The chain couples TRBV9 to TRBJ2-1; TRBD2 aligns with 9 central bases. This sample comprised peripheral blood, obtained on day 0 of AZD1222 vaccination. This clonotype was sampled from an adult in good health. At the DNA level, the sequence is TGTGCCAGCAGCGTAGGTGGCGGGAGGGCCATCAATGAGCAGTTCTTC. Its protein reads: CASSVGGGRAINEQFF.